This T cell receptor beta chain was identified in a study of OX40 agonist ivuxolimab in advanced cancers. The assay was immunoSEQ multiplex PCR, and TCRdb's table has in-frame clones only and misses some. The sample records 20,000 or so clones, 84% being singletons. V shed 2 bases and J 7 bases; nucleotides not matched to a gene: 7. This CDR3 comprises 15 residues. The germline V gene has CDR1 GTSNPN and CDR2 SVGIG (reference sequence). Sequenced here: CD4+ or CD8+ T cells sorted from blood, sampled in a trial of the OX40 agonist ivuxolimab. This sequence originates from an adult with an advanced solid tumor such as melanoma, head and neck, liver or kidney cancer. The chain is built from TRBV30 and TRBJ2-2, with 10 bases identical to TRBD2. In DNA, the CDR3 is TGTGCCTGGAGTCCGGCTAGCGGGAGAGTCGGGGAGCTGTTTTTT. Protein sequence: CAWSPASGRVGELFF.